This TCR beta chain came from a study of PD-L1 blockade in urothelial cancer. For the study at large: Patients had undergone 0 to 3 prior chemotherapy regimens. The median number of T cells present in blood samples was roughly 140,000.

Assay used: immunoSEQ multiplex PCR; TCRdb lists only in-frame clones, some missing. The table has about 100,000 clones, roughly nine tenths seen once. The origin of this receptor is a woman aged 80 or older with urothelial cancer. Sequencing was performed on PBMCs, taken around atezolizumab (anti-PD-L1) treatment.

The CDR3 is CASSSQGRSYNEQFF. CDR3 coding DNA: TGTGCCAGCAGTTCCCAGGGCCGCTCCTACAATGAGCAGTTCTTC. This sequence joins TRBV6-5 and TRBJ2-1, with D perhaps matching TRBD1 (5 bases). This CDR3 comprises 15 residues. The germline V gene has CDR1 MNHEY and CDR2 SVGAGI. Trimming pared 4 bases from V and 0 bases from J, leaving 10 bases between.